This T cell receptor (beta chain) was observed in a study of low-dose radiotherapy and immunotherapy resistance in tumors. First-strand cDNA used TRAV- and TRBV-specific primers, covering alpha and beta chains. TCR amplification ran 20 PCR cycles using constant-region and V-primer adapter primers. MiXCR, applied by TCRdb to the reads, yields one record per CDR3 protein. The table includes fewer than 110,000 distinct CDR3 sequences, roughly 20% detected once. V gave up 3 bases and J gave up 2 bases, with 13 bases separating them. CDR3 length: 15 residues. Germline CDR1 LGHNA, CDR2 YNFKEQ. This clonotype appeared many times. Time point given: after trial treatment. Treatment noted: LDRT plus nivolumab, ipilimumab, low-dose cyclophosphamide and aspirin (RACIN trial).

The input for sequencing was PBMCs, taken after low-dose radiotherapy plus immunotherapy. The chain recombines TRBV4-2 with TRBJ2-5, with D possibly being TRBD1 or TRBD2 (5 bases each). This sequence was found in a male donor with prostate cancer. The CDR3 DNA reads TGTGCCAGCAGCCAGAGTCGGGGCGGTCAAGAGACCCAGTACTTC. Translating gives CASSQSRGGQETQYF.